These 22 T cell receptor beta chains originate from one sample sequenced in a study of beta chain features in type 1 diabetes. The whole isolated RNA underwent reverse transcription, so sequencing captured expressed TCRB transcripts. Repertoires were generated with immunoSEQ multiplex PCR, while TCRdb's copy carries only in-frame clones and drops some. Of fewer than 350,000 clones in the sample, around a fifth were seen once. The sample comprised naive CD4+ T cells from blood. The origin of the receptors is a woman aged 18-29 years in good health.

The rearrangement links TRBV4-1 to TRBJ2-7; tentative D call: TRBD1 (5 bases). CDR3 size: 15 residues. The V gene lost 1 base and the J gene lost 0 bases, with 10 bases spanning the gap. Looked up from germline, CDR1 is MGHRA and CDR2 is YSYEKL. DNA for the CDR3: TGCGCCAGCAGCCAAGGACAGTGGGGCTCCTACGAGCAGTACTTC. Its translation: CASSQGQWGSYEQYF.

The V call is TRBV14, the J call TRBJ2-7; TRBD1 might be the D (6 bases). The CDR3 contains 13 residues. Germline CDR1 reads SGHDN; CDR2 reads FVKESK. The germline V and J ends were trimmed by 8 bases and 5 bases, with 16 bases remaining between them. The chain's CDR3 is CASSGTFRDEQYF. The CDR3 DNA is TGTGCCAGCTCCGGGACATTTAGAGACGAGCAGTACTTC. The full variable domain, completed using reference TRBV14 and TRBJ2-7, is EAGVTQFPSHSVIEKGQTVTLRCDPISGHDNLYWYRRVMGKEIKFLLHFVKESKQDESGMPNNRFLAERTGGTYSTLKVQPAELEDSGVYFCASSGTFRDEQYFGPGTRLTVT.

The J gene is TRBJ1-1, the V gene TRBV18; 7 bases are a match to TRBD1. The CDR3 is made up of 14 amino acids. V gave up 5 bases and J gave up 0 bases; unmatched junction bases: 3. Germline V gives CDR1 KGHSH, CDR2 LQKENI. The CDR3 loop reads CASSEGQMNTEAFF. The CDR3 region has the DNA TGTGCCAGCTCAGAGGGACAGATGAACACTGAAGCTTTCTTT.

CDR3: CASIGTGVYEQYF. The CDR3 nucleotides are TGTGCCAGCATTGGGACAGGGGTATACGAGCAGTACTTC. This rearrangement joins TRBV2 to TRBJ2-7; 10 positions match TRBD1. Germline CDR1 and CDR2: SNHLY and FYNNEI. This CDR3 has 13 amino acids. After removal of 7 bases from V and 4 bases from J, the junction contained 4 bases not matched to a gene.

The CDR3 nucleotides are TGCGCCAGCAGCCAAGGGGAGGGAAGGGGCTATGGCTACACCTTC. Translating it yields CASSQGEGRGYGYTF. The chain employs TRBV5-1 and TRBJ1-2, with D possibly matching TRBD1 (5 bases). The CDR3 contains 15 residues. In germline, CDR1 is SGHRS, CDR2 YFSETQ. Trimming took 4 bases from V and 4 from J, leaving 17 bases between them.

The V gene is TRBV4-1, the J gene TRBJ2-3, with TRBD2 matching over 10 bases. CDR3 size: 15 residues. The V gene end was trimmed by 6 bases and the J gene end by 3 bases; junction bases not matched to a gene: 6. Germline assignment: CDR1 MGHRA and CDR2 YSYEKL. CDR3 in amino acids: CASSRTSGTTDTQYF. CDR3 nucleotide sequence: TGCGCCAGCAGTCGGACTAGCGGAACGACAGATACGCAGTATTTT.

The gene calls are TRBV30 and TRBJ1-2; a weak D match, TRBD1 (5 bases). This CDR3 region has 15 residues. Trimming pared 0 bases from V and 7 bases from J, leaving 18 bases between. Germline CDR1 reads GTSNPN; CDR2 reads SVGIG (reference sequence). The CDR3 sequence: CAWSVRKTAPGGYTF. The CDR3 DNA reads as TGTGCCTGGAGTGTACGCAAGACAGCGCCTGGTGGCTACACCTTC.

This clone was recorded a few times. The chain combines TRBV25-1 with TRBJ2-7; D perhaps matches TRBD1 (6 bases). The V end lost 6 bases, the J end lost 3 bases, and 18 bases lay between the germline ends. CDR3 length equals 15 residues. CDR1 is MGHDK and CDR2 is SYGVNS in the germline V gene. CDR3 sequence reads: CASSPTQGLGYEQYF. The CDR3, as DNA: TGTGCCAGCAGCCCAACACAGGGCTTGGGCTACGAGCAGTACTTC.

V gene TRBV5-6 combines with J gene TRBJ1-1; D is perhaps TRBD1 (5 bases). CDR1 is SGHDT and CDR2 is YYEEEE in the germline V gene. Trimming removed 0 bases from V and 1 base from J, with 7 bases in between. This CDR3 is built from 14 residues. In DNA form, the CDR3 reads TGTGCCAGCAGCTTGGCAGGGTGGAACACTGAAGCTTTCTTT. It is translated as CASSLAGWNTEAFF.

The DNA of the CDR3 is TGTGCCAGCAGCCCCGGAGGGCGCGGGACCTACGAGCAGTACTTC. The encoded protein is CASSPGGRGTYEQYF. The rearrangement links TRBV4-2 to TRBJ2-7; TRBD2 might be the D (6 bases). The CDR3 runs 15 residues. CDR1 and CDR2 from the germline V gene are LGHNA and YNFKEQ. The germline V and J ends were trimmed by 4 bases and 2 bases, with 15 bases remaining between them.

The chain links TRBV11-3 to TRBJ2-1; TRBD2 aligns across 16 bases. Germline lookup yields CDR1 SGHNT and CDR2 YENEEA. CDR3 length: 17 amino acids. Unmatched junction bases numbered 8, after V lost 5 bases and J lost 7 bases. This chain's CDR3 is CASSIGTSGGAGNEQFF. The CDR3 nucleotides read TGTGCCAGCAGCATTGGGACTAGCGGGGGGGCGGGAAATGAGCAGTTCTTC.

The chain couples TRBV5-4 to TRBJ2-3; TRBD2 matches at 13 bases. V shed 4 bases, J shed 4 bases, and the junction held 3 bases outside the gene matches. This CDR3 is 15 amino acids long. CDR1 is SGHNT, CDR2 YYREEE, per germline (reference sequence). The CDR3 loop is CASSRTSGRSDTQYF. CDR3 sequence (DNA): TGTGCCAGCAGCCGGACTAGCGGGAGATCAGATACGCAGTATTTT. Full variable domain (rest looked up from reference TRBV5-4 and TRBJ2-3): ETGVTQSPTHLIKTRGQQVTLRCSSQSGHNTVSWYQQALGQGPQFIFQYYREEENGRGNFPPRFSGLQFPNYSSELNVNALELDDSALYLCASSRTSGRSDTQYFGPGTRLTVL.

Only a few counts were recorded for this clone. The rearrangement joins TRBV30 to TRBJ1-5; D gene unclear. Looked up from germline, CDR1 is GTSNPN and CDR2 is SVGIG (reference sequence). V shed 4 bases and J shed 7 bases, with 14 bases lying between them. The CDR3 has 13 amino acids. CDR3 region: CAWNPSLEQPQHF. In nucleotides, the CDR3 is TGTGCCTGGAATCCCTCACTAGAGCAGCCCCAGCATTTT.

This clone was seen more than once but under ten times. Other DNA sequences in this sample translate to the same CDR3. J is TRBJ1-1 and V is TRBV7-9, with TRBD1 as a possible D gene (5 bases). V lost 3 bases and J lost 5, with 7 bases in between. In germline, CDR1 is SEHNR, CDR2 FQNEAQ (reference sequence). The CDR3 has 12 amino acids. CDR3 sequence (DNA): TGTGCCAGCAGCTTCCAGGGAACTGAAGCTTTCTTT. Translated, it gives CASSFQGTEAFF.

This clone was observed a handful of times. This sequence joins TRBV5-1 and TRBJ2-7; the match to TRBD2 covers 9 bases. Germline-derived CDR1 and CDR2 are SGHRS and YFSETQ. The CDR3 runs 15 residues. V shed 3 bases and J 0 bases; nucleotides not matched to a gene: 4. The CDR3 reads CASSYLAGSSYEQYF. CDR3 in DNA: TGCGCCAGCAGCTACCTAGCGGGGAGCTCCTACGAGCAGTACTTC.

This clone came up once. V is TRBV30 and J is TRBJ2-1, with D possibly TRBD2 on 6 matching bases. Trimming cost V 5 bases and J 1 base, with 9 bases left between them. This CDR3 comprises 13 residues. CDR1 is GTSNPN and CDR2 is SVGIG in the germline V gene (reference sequence). CDR3: CAWGGTSYNEQFF. The CDR3, as DNA: TGTGCCTGGGGCGGGACGTCCTACAATGAGCAGTTCTTC.

The rearrangement uses TRBV7-9 and TRBJ2-3; 7 bases agree with TRBD2. CDR3 length: 14 amino acids. CDR1 is SEHNR, CDR2 FQNEAQ, per germline (reference sequence). The J segment lost 0 bases and the V segment lost 8 bases, leaving 5 bases of the junction unmatched. The DNA of the CDR3 is TGTGCCAGCGAAAGCGGGGTTAGCACAGATACGCAGTATTTT. It yields the protein CASESGVSTDTQYF.

The rearrangement joins TRBV5-1 to TRBJ2-3; 12 bases map to TRBD2. V shed 3 bases, J shed 1 base, and the junction held 6 bases outside the gene matches. Germline V gene data show CDR1 as SGHRS and CDR2 as YFSETQ. The CDR3 is made up of 17 amino acids. The CDR3 loop is CASSSWTSGVRTDTQYF. DNA of the CDR3: TGCGCCAGCAGCTCATGGACTAGCGGGGTGCGCACAGATACGCAGTATTTT.

This clone was detected only a few times. The rearrangement links TRBV12-5 to TRBJ2-1, with a possible D match to TRBD2 (5 bases). Germline CDR1 is LGHNT and CDR2 is FRNRAP. The V end lost 0 bases, the J end lost 0 bases, and 15 bases lay between the germline ends. The length of the CDR3 is 18 residues. CDR3 residues: CASGLVHGERRSYNEQFF. In DNA, the CDR3 is TGTGCTAGTGGTTTGGTTCATGGGGAGCGGCGCTCCTACAATGAGCAGTTCTTC.

The rearrangement uses TRBV11-3 and TRBJ2-1, with 9 bases matching TRBD2. This CDR3 spans 19 amino acids. After removal of 0 bases from V and 10 bases from J, the junction contained 19 bases not matched to a gene. In germline, CDR1 is SGHNT, CDR2 YENEEA. The CDR3 spells CASSLDETLRLADPGEQFF. CDR3 nucleotide sequence: TGTGCCAGCAGCTTAGATGAAACCCTTCGACTAGCGGACCCGGGGGAGCAGTTCTTC.

The chain couples TRBV10-3 to TRBJ2-1, with unresolved D. The CDR3 is 12 amino acids. Germline-derived CDR1 and CDR2 are ENHRY and SYGVKD. V was pared by 9 bases and J by 2 bases, with 8 bases between. DNA for the CDR3: TGTGCCATAGTAACAACCTACAATGAGCAGTTCTTC. Residues: CAIVTTYNEQFF.

This clone was detected only a few times. This sequence joins TRBV7-2 and TRBJ2-7, with D possibly being TRBD1 (7 bases). This CDR3 region has 17 residues. The V gene's germline CDR1 is SGHTA and CDR2 FQGNSA. V was trimmed by 2 bases and J by 0 bases, leaving 17 bases between them. For the CDR3, the DNA is TGTGCCAGCAGCTTACAGGGGGGCGGGGCGTACTCCTACGAGCAGTACTTC. It specifies CASSLQGGGAYSYEQYF.